A single T cell receptor (beta chain) is shown here with its context. The data stem from a study of T-cell reconstitution after alpha-beta-depleted transplantation in children. As it was prepared, the TCRbeta library received unique molecular identifiers. TCRdb independently ran MiXCR on the PCR reads; one entry per CDR3 protein. The table includes approximately 1,000,000 distinct CDR3 sequences, under 30% detected once. There are 15 residues in the CDR3. CDR1 is DFQATT, CDR2 SNEGSKA, per germline (reference sequence). The V gene end was trimmed by 3 bases and the J gene end by 0 bases; junction bases not matched to a gene: 6.

This receptor was identified in a boy younger than two who had a stem cell transplant for SCID, so the T cells may come from the graft donor. The V gene is TRBV20-1, the J gene TRBJ2-3; 7 nucleotides match TRBD2. This sample comprised PBMCs, mostly from graft donor cells, obtained 360 days after TCRalphabeta/CD19-depleted stem cell transplant. CDR3 sequence: CSASVPGGSTDTQYF. The CDR3 region has the DNA TGCAGTGCTAGTGTCCCCGGGGGGAGCACAGATACGCAGTATTTT.